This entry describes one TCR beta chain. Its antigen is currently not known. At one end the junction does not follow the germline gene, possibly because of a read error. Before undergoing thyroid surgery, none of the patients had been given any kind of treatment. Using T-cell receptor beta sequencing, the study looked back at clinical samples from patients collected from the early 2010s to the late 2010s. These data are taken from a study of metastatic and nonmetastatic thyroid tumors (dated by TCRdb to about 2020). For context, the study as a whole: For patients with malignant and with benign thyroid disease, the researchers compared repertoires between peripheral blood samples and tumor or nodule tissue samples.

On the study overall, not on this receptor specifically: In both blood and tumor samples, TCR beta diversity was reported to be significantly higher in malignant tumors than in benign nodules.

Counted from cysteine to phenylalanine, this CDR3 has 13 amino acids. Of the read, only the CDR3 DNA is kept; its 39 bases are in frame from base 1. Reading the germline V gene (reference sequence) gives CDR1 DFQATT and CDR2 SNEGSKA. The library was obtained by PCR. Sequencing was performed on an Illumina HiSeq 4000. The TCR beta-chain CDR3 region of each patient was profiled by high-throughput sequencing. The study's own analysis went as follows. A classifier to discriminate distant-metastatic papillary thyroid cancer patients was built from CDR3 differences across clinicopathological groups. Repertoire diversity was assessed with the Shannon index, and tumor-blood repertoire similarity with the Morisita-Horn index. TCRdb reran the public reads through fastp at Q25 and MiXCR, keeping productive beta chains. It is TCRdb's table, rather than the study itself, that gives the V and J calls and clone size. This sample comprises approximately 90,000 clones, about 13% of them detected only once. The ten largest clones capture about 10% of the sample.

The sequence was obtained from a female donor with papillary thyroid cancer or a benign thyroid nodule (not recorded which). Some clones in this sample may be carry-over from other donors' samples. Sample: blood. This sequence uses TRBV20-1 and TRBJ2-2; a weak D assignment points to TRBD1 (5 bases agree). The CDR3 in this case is CSARDMGTVELFF. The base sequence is TGCAGTGCTAGGGACATGGGCACCGTGGAGCTGTTCTTT.